These T cell receptor beta chains were read from a single sample in a study of blood T cell repertoires in COVID-19. TCRdb keeps only in-frame clones here, not all; method: immunoSEQ multiplex PCR. The top ten clones hold over 9.5% of a sample with fewer than 300,000 clones, roughly 90% of them seen once. Sequences were obtained from peripheral blood. The receptors derive from a woman younger than 45 with COVID-19, enrolled during active disease. CDR3s include the opening cysteine and the closing phenylalanine or tryptophan. The D gene is left open where the match is weak. Expanded clones are given a class, and other clones once, few, many or no size at all.

TRBJ2-1	TRBD2	NA	TRBV6-1	CASSEERLANEQFF	TGTGCCAGCAGTGAAGAGAGACTAGCGAATGAGCAGTTCTTC
TRBJ2-5	TRBD2	NA	TRBV19	CASSITSGVETQYF	TGTGCCAGTAGTATCACTAGCGGGGTGGAGACCCAGTACTTC
TRBJ1-1	NA	NA	TRBV19	CASSIDRGNTEAFF	TGTGCCAGTAGTATAGATAGAGGCAACACTGAAGCTTTCTTT
TRBJ2-1	TRBD2	NA	TRBV13	CASSLGLAGPYNEQFF	TGTGCCAGCAGCTTAGGACTAGCGGGGCCCTACAATGAGCAGTTCTTC
TRBJ1-1	NA	few	TRBV6-4	CASSDSSGRTEAFF	TGTGCCAGCAGTGACTCGAGCGGAAGGACTGAAGCTTTCTTT
TRBJ2-3	NA	NA	TRBV3-1/TRBV3-2	CASGPMIDTQYF	TGTGCCAGCGGGCCGATGATAGATACGCAGTATTTT
TRBJ1-6	NA	NA	TRBV2	CASRPGRGSPLHF	TGTGCCAGCAGGCCCGGTCGAGGTTCACCCCTCCACTTT
TRBJ1-1	NA	NA	TRBV7-9	CASSSFQGSTEAFF	TGTGCCAGCAGTTCCTTCCAGGGGTCCACTGAAGCTTTCTTT
TRBJ2-7	TRBD1	NA	TRBV5-1	CASSSDRQGFYEQYF	TGCGCCAGCAGCTCGGACCGACAGGGGTTCTACGAGCAGTACTTC
TRBJ2-7	NA	NA	TRBV14	CASSQFPDRPYEQYF	TGTGCCAGCAGCCAATTTCCCGACAGGCCCTACGAGCAGTACTTC
TRBJ2-1	TRBD2	NA	TRBV27	CASSFLGAGGFYNEQFF	TGTGCCAGCAGTTTCCTCGGGGCGGGGGGTTTCTACAATGAGCAGTTCTTC
TRBJ2-1	NA	NA	TRBV5-6	CASSPGGTYNEQFF	TGTGCCAGCAGCCCAGGAGGGACCTACAATGAGCAGTTCTTC
TRBJ1-5	TRBD1	NA	TRBV28	CASSVAGGKQPQHF	TGTGCCAGCAGTGTAGCAGGGGGCAAGCAGCCCCAGCATTTT
TRBJ2-3	TRBD2	few	TRBV18	CASNQAIVGGDTQYF	TGTGCCAGCAATCAAGCGATCGTGGGGGGGGATACGCAGTATTTT
TRBJ1-1	NA	NA	TRBV19	CASSVVLGAMNTEAFF	TGTGCCAGTAGTGTCGTTCTTGGGGCCATGAACACTGAAGCTTTCTTT
TRBJ1-1	NA	NA	TRBV9	CASSVLQGTEAFF	TGTGCCAGCAGCGTACTCCAGGGGACTGAAGCTTTCTTT
TRBJ2-7	TRBD1	NA	TRBV4-1	CASSLGTGGVSVQYF	TGCGCCAGCAGCCTCGGGACAGGGGGCGTTTCGGTGCAGTACTTC
TRBJ1-1	NA	NA	TRBV5-8	CASSLVGLSGVNTEAFF	TGTGCCAGCAGCTTGGTTGGGTTGTCGGGAGTGAACACTGAAGCTTTCTTT
TRBJ1-2	TRBD1	NA	TRBV28	CASSFRGLGYTF	TGTGCCAGCAGTTTCAGGGGGTTAGGATACACCTTC
TRBJ2-5	NA	NA	TRBV6-5	CAIPDRSWEETQYF	TGTGCCATACCTGACAGGTCTTGGGAAGAGACCCAGTACTTC
TRBJ1-2	TRBD1	few	TRBV18	CASSPSGQGALETGYTF	TGTGCCAGCTCACCATCGGGACAGGGGGCGTTGGAAACTGGCTACACCTTC
TRBJ2-7	NA	NA	TRBV7-8	CASSLEFLPPAGNKVFYEQYF	TGTGCCAGCAGCTTAGAGTTTTTGCCCCCGGCAGGGAATAAAGTGTTCTACGAGCAGTACTTC
TRBJ1-3	NA	few	TRBV11-2	CASSLLQLSGNTIYF	TGTGCCAGCAGTCTCCTACAGTTGTCTGGAAACACCATATATTTT
TRBJ1-2	TRBD1	NA	TRBV7-9	CASSFLDRVNYGYTF	TGTGCCAGCAGCTTTCTGGACAGGGTGAACTATGGCTACACCTTC
TRBJ1-2	TRBD1	once	TRBV9	CASSVDRSYGYTF	TGTGCCAGCAGCGTGGACAGGTCCTATGGCTACACCTTC
TRBJ2-1	NA	NA	TRBV2	CASSPLANEQFF	TGTGCCAGCAGTCCGCTAGCCAATGAGCAGTTCTTC
TRBJ2-5	NA	once	TRBV19	CASIRRSKETQYF	TGTGCCAGTATTCGCCGGTCGAAAGAGACCCAGTACTTC
TRBJ2-1	TRBD2	NA	TRBV15	CATHPPTSGEGSSYNEQFF	TGTGCCACCCACCCTCCGACTAGCGGAGAGGGAAGCTCCTACAATGAGCAGTTCTTC
TRBJ1-4	TRBD1	NA	TRBV6-5	CASSYSGTDNEKLFF	TGTGCCAGCAGTTACTCCGGGACAGATAATGAAAAACTGTTTTTT
TRBJ1-2	NA	NA	TRBV5-1	CASSLEVFTNYGYTF	TGCGCCAGCAGCCTAGAGGTCTTCACCAACTATGGCTACACCTTC
TRBJ2-7	NA	NA	TRBV3-1/TRBV3-2	CASSTPGLVSLGQYF	TGTGCCAGCAGCACACCCGGACTGGTCTCCTTAGGGCAGTACTTC
TRBJ2-3	NA	NA	TRBV11-2	CASSLRAQGHRTDTQYF	TGTGCCAGCAGCCTAAGAGCCCAGGGACACCGCACAGATACGCAGTATTTT
TRBJ2-1	NA	NA	TRBV6-1	CASSEALRRYNEQFF	TGTGCCAGCAGTGAAGCGCTTCGGAGGTACAATGAGCAGTTCTTC
TRBJ2-1	TRBD2	NA	TRBV4-1	CASSQGRLAGGYEQFF	TGCGCCAGCAGCCAAGGCAGACTAGCGGGGGGGTATGAGCAGTTCTTC
TRBJ2-1	NA	many	TRBV5-4	CASSLVSANEQFF	TGTGCCAGCAGCTTGGTTAGTGCCAATGAGCAGTTCTTC
TRBJ2-1	NA	NA	TRBV5-1	CASSLDRVGYNEQFF	TGCGCCAGCAGCTTGGACAGGGTCGGGTACAATGAGCAGTTCTTC
TRBJ2-5	TRBD2	NA	TRBV7-6	CASSLGMGGDEGETQYF	TGTGCCAGCAGCTTAGGGATGGGGGGGGATGAGGGAGAGACCCAGTACTTC
TRBJ2-1	TRBD2	NA	TRBV2	CASSAPGLAGSSYNEQFF	TGTGCCAGCAGTGCGCCGGGACTAGCGGGTTCTTCCTACAATGAGCAGTTCTTC
TRBJ1-2	NA	NA	TRBV28	CASSLSRTGPNYGYTF	TGTGCCAGCAGTCTTTCCCGTACAGGGCCTAACTATGGCTACACCTTC
TRBJ2-7	NA	few	TRBV20-1	CSVVTHYEQYF	TGCAGTGTAGTTACCCACTACGAGCAGTACTTC
TRBJ1-1	TRBD1	NA	TRBV10-3	CAISDPGGSTEAFF	TGTGCCATCAGTGATCCAGGGGGCAGCACTGAAGCTTTCTTT
TRBJ2-3	TRBD2	once	TRBV2	CASSPSGGAFHTQYF	TGTGCCAGCAGCCCGAGCGGGGGGGCCTTCCATACGCAGTATTTT
TRBJ2-5	TRBD2	NA	TRBV27	CASSPRRLAGLETQYF	TGTGCCAGCAGTCCACGCAGACTAGCGGGGTTAGAGACCCAGTACTTC
TRBJ2-3	TRBD2	NA	TRBV7-8	CASSLVLAGTDTQYF	TGTGCCAGCAGCTTAGTGCTAGCGGGGACAGATACGCAGTATTTT
TRBJ1-2	NA	NA	TRBV11-2	CASSLGLVANYGYTF	TGTGCCAGCAGCTTAGGTCTAGTAGCTAACTATGGCTACACCTTC
TRBJ2-1	NA	NA	TRBV3-1/TRBV3-2	CASSQERSFSNEQFF	TGTGCCAGCAGCCAAGAGAGGTCATTCAGCAATGAGCAGTTCTTC
TRBJ1-5	NA	NA	TRBV5-5	CASRGGPSNQPQHF	TGTGCCAGCCGGGGAGGGCCTAGTAATCAGCCCCAGCATTTT
TRBJ2-3	NA	NA	TRBV11-3	CASSLAGCGVGTDTQYF	TGTGCCAGCAGCTTAGCGGGTTGCGGGGTAGGGACAGATACGCAGTATTTT
TRBJ2-1	TRBD2	few	TRBV7-2	CAESGGAFYEQFF	TGTGCCGAAAGCGGGGGGGCCTTCTATGAGCAGTTCTTC
TRBJ1-5	TRBD1	NA	TRBV19	CASSPRDRGSNQPQHF	TGTGCCAGTAGTCCTCGGGACAGGGGTTCGAATCAGCCCCAGCATTTT
TRBJ2-3	NA	NA	TRBV10-3	CAITRDTQYF	TGTGCCATCACTAGAGATACGCAGTATTTT
TRBJ2-2	NA	once	TRBV6-5	CATSEGTGELFF	TGTGCCACCTCGGAGGGCACCGGGGAGCTGTTTTTT